This T cell receptor beta chain derives from a study of CD8+ T cells in alopecia areata. About the study: Those patients who were treated received oral tofacitinib, which was given at 5 to 10 mg twice daily for moderate-to-severe alopecia areata. Scoring of severity for treated patients was based on percentage of affected scalp area.

V lost 0 bases, J lost 0 bases, and 8 bases lay in between. The CDR3 has 14 amino acids. CDR1 is GTSNPN, CDR2 SVGIG, per germline (reference sequence). Isolated RNA was reverse transcribed into cDNA used as the sequencing template. Profiled with immunoSEQ multiplex PCR; TCRdb holds only in-frame clones, not every one. This table has about 270,000 clones, roughly 63% appearing once. Documented treatment: oral pan-JAK inhibitor, 5-10 mg twice daily. This clone showed up just a few times. Antigen: not known. Whole-study findings and limits: With patients, TCR sharing proved less clear than in mice, a difference possibly related to HLA.

The chain is built from TRBV30 and TRBJ2-5; D is uncertain. The TCR comes from a human donor with alopecia areata. This specimen was CD4+ T cells sorted from blood, taken around week 54, from a patient treated with tofacitinib. CDR3 amino acids: CAWSVPRNQETQYF. In DNA form, the CDR3 reads TGTGCCTGGAGTGTACCCAGGAACCAAGAGACCCAGTACTTC.